This T cell receptor (beta chain) was profiled in a study of naive and memory T cell subsets. Study findings and constraints: Diversity fell and Gini index rose from naive through CM, EM, EMRA. Clonotypes are single alpha or beta chains, not paired receptors.

CDR1 and CDR2 (germline): SGHKS, YYEKEE (reference sequence). Trimming took off 4 bases at V and 0 bases at J, with 13 bases between the two ends. The CDR3 covers 16 residues. CD45RA-CD27- cells were effector memory; CD45RA+CD27- cells were EMRA. With regard to this clonotype: Its antigen is not identified.

An equimolar mix of two oligonucleotides served as the beta constant-region primer for TRBC1 and TRBC2. Ligated cDNA was amplified by four rounds of PCR with nested alpha and beta constant-region primers and SP2. TCRdb ran MiXCR on the UMI-ligation and nested PCR reads and lists one entry per CDR3 protein. The data show some 30,000 distinct CDR3 sequences, approximately 17% seen once. The V call is TRBV5-5, the J call TRBJ1-4; D is unclear. This clonotype was sampled from a human donor in good health. The sequenced sample consisted of effector memory CD4+ T cells from blood. Subset in this sample: effector memory, CD45RA- CD27-. CDR3 sequence reads: CASSMAHRATNEKLFF. CDR3 DNA sequence: TGTGCCAGCAGCATGGCACACAGAGCAACTAATGAAAAACTGTTTTTT.